Listed here is a single TCR beta chain. These data belong to a study of somatic mutations in cytotoxic T cells in rheumatoid arthritis. The wider study: There were some V beta antibody-stained T-cell populations flow-sorted at nearly 100% purity, and these included V beta1+ cells sequenced for TCRB.

Per germline, CDR1 MNHEY and CDR2 SVGAGI. This CDR3 comprises 14 residues. The V and J ends lost 0 bases and 6 bases respectively, with 8 bases between them. Profiling relied on immunoSEQ multiplex PCR, and the TCRdb table lists in-frame clones only, not all of them. The sample lists tens of thousands of clones, less than 85% occurring once. This receptor was obtained from a man aged 35-49 years in good health. Material: CD8+ T cells sorted from blood. The J gene is TRBJ2-2, the V gene TRBV6-5; D might be TRBD1 or TRBD2, each matching 5 bases. For the CDR3, the DNA is TGTGCCAGCAGTTACTCGAGGGGAGCCGGGGAGCTGTTTTTT. Translation gives CASSYSRGAGELFF.